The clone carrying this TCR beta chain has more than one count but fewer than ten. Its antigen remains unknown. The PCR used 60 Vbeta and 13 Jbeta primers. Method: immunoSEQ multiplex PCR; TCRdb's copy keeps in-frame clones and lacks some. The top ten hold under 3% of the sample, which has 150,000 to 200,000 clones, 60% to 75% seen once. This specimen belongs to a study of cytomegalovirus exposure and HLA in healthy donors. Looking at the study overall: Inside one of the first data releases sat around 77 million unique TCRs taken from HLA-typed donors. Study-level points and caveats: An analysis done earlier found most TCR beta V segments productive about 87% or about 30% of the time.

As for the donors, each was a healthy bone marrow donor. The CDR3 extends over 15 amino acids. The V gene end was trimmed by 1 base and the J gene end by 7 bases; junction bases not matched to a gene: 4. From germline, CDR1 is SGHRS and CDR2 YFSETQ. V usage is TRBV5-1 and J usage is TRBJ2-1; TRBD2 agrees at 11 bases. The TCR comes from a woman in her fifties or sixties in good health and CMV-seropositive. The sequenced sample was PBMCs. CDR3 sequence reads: CASSLLLAGENEQFF. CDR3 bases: TGCGCCAGCAGCTTGTTACTAGCGGGGGAAAATGAGCAGTTCTTC.